This T cell receptor beta chain comes out of a study of T cells expressing NK-cell markers (dated by TCRdb to about 2020). Some background on the complete study: Three sorted T-cell subsets (CD3+CD56+NKG2C+, CD3+CD56+NKG2C- and CD3+CD56-NKG2C+) from several donors had their TCR beta-chain repertoires profiled. Of the eight sequenced donors, seven were found to be HCMV-seropositive and one was found to be HCMV-seronegative. The study sequenced eight donors, all healthy volunteers chosen at random: three men and five women. The libraries were sequenced on Illumina HiSeq 2000/2500, MiSeq or NextSeq, producing 2 x 150 bp reads.

Overall results and qualifications from the work: In about 6 donors, the dominant CD3+CD56+NKG2C+ clonotypes were found to rank among the top 10 CD8+ clonotypes and to make up about 1.0-7.0% of CD8+ T cells. Those dominant clonotypes were again the most abundant among CD3+CD56-NKG2C+ cells in a few donors, at roughly 25-60.1%. It remained unclear whether the expanded NKG2C-expressing T cell clones were specific for HCMV antigens.

To determine HCMV serostatus, a commercial ELISA kit was used to detect HCMV-specific IgG in serum. Peripheral blood mononuclear cells were isolated from blood by Ficoll density gradient centrifugation. The sequencer was an Illumina HiSeq 2000. 5'RACE template switching, by which a universal primer site and unique molecular identifiers were added, was used to make TCR beta cDNA libraries. cDNA synthesis was primed from the TCR beta constant segment and was followed by two successive PCR amplification steps. The authors processed their data as follows. MIGEC handled demultiplexing of the reads and grouping by UMI, while MiTCR was used to assemble and quantify clonotypes. Only TCR cDNA sequences supported by at least two reads were kept to exclude erroneous sequences. The tcR package was used for downstream repertoire analysis, and clonotypes were matched between fractions using CDR3 nucleotide sequence together with V segment. Antigen specificity was annotated against VDJdb with VDJmatch, allowing one amino acid substitution in CDR3. TCRdb reprocessed the reads, reporting each CDR3 protein sequence once and no DNA. The V and J calls and clone size come from TCRdb's table, not from the authors' own analysis. This sample's table has entries for some 500,000 distinct CDR3 sequences. The ten biggest clones cover 1.4% to 1.5% of the sample.

As encoded in the germline V gene (reference sequence), CDR1 is LGHDT while CDR2 is YNNKEL. The CDR3 measures 16 amino acids from cysteine to phenylalanine. No coding sequence is recorded. In the case of this clonotype: The antigen this receptor binds is unknown.

The chain was built from TRBV3-1 and TRBJ2-3; the D call of TRBD2 rests on TCRdb alone, since no DNA is present to check it. This sequence originates from a woman aged 45-60 years in good health. Donor details come from another sample of the same person, matched by shared clones. Sequenced sample: blood T cells: a sorted CD56 or NKG2C T cell subset, CD4+ or CD8+ T cells, or bulk PBMC T cells (not recorded which). CDR3 region: CASSPISGSFTDTQYF.